Below are 14 T cell receptor beta chains sequenced from a single sample in a study of shared clonotypes between healthy human individuals. TCRdb's copy holds only in-frame clones and misses some; the assay was immunoSEQ multiplex PCR. The sample includes 740,000 or so clones, more than 70% of them seen just once. Source material: memory CD4+ T cells sorted from blood. As to subset: CD45RA-negative fraction. The receptors here all came from a woman in her 30s in good health.

This sequence joins TRBV4-1 and TRBJ1-2, with D hard to call. This CDR3 contains 13 residues. Germline loops: CDR1 MGHRA, CDR2 YSYEKL. V was pared by 1 base and J by 8 bases, with 11 bases between. CDR3 DNA sequence: TGCGCCAGCAGCCAAGTTCCAGGAAGCGGCTACACCTTC. Translated, it gives CASSQVPGSGYTF.

The chain employs TRBV25-1 and TRBJ2-7; D is unresolved. Trimming pared 8 bases from V and 0 bases from J, leaving 8 bases between. The length of the CDR3 is 12 residues. The germline V gene encodes CDR1 MGHDK and CDR2 SYGVNS. CDR3 nucleotide sequence: TGTGCCAGCGCCCGGAGCTCCTACGAGCAGTACTTC. Protein sequence: CASARSSYEQYF.

The gene calls are TRBV5-1 and TRBJ2-5; 9 bases align to TRBD2. The trim removed 0 bases at V and 5 bases at J, leaving 8 bases unmatched. The CDR3 loop spans 16 amino acids. Per germline, CDR1 SGHRS and CDR2 YFSETQ. CDR3 DNA: TGCGCCAGCAGCTTGGCCCCTCTAGCGGGATGGGAGACCCAGTACTTC. The encoded protein is CASSLAPLAGWETQYF.

This clone came up a few times. V gene TRBV5-1 combines with J gene TRBJ2-5; D is perhaps TRBD2 (5 bases). CDR1 SGHRS and CDR2 YFSETQ come from the germline V gene. The CDR3 runs 17 residues. Deletions cut 8 bases from V and 0 bases from J, with 23 bases between. CDR3 in amino acids: CARPLLRFHGDQETQYF. CDR3 nucleotides: TGCGCCAGACCGCTCCTGAGATTTCACGGGGACCAAGAGACCCAGTACTTC. Full variable domain (remainder filled in from reference TRBV5-1 and TRBJ2-5): KAGVTQTPRYLIKTRGQQVTLSCSPISGHRSVSWYQQTPGQGLQFLFEYFSETQRNKGNFPGRFSGRQFSNSRSEMNVSTLELGDSALYLCARPLLRFHGDQETQYFGPGTRLLVL.

The table lists this clone with a count of one. The chain links TRBV11-2 to TRBJ2-7; D is possibly TRBD1 (6 bases). V lost 0 bases and J 9 bases, leaving 12 bases between the germline ends. The CDR3 has 13 amino acids. Germline loops: CDR1 SGHAT, CDR2 FQNNGV. The CDR3 sequence: CASSLDWGRAQYF. The CDR3, as DNA: TGTGCCAGCAGCTTAGATTGGGGGCGGGCGCAGTACTTC.

Turning to this clone: This may be a read error, as it is one base from a much larger clone. The chain links TRBV4-2 to TRBJ1-2; tentatively, D is TRBD1 (6 bases). The V end lost 1 base, the J end lost 0 bases, and 6 bases lay between the germline ends. CDR1 is LGHNA and CDR2 is YNFKEQ in the germline V gene. The CDR3 consists of 14 residues. The CDR3 reads CASSQGTANYGYTF. Here the CDR3 DNA reads TGTGCCAGCAGCCAAGGGACAGCTAACTATGGCTACACCTTC.

This rearrangement joins TRBV7-2 to TRBJ1-2; the D gene is possibly TRBD1 (6 bases). V was pared by 0 bases and J by 4 bases, with 9 bases between. The CDR3 contains 14 residues. Germline values: CDR1 SGHTA, CDR2 FQGNSA. The CDR3: CASSLARTAYGYTF. The CDR3 bases are TGTGCCAGCAGCTTAGCGCGGACAGCCTATGGCTACACCTTC.

V and J are TRBV28 and TRBJ1-1; D call uncertain. The germline gives CDR1 MDHEN, CDR2 SYDVKM. The CDR3 sequence is 13 residues long. V was clipped by 10 bases and J by 5 bases, with 17 bases between them. For the CDR3, the DNA is TGTGCCATTGACGGGTCGACAAGGACTGAAGCTTTCTTT. Protein sequence: CAIDGSTRTEAFF. The full variable domain, in which reference TRBV28 and TRBJ1-1 provide the parts outside the CDR3, is DVKVTQSSRYLVKRTGEKVFLECVQDMDHENMFWYRQDPGLGLRLIYFSYDVKMKEKGDIPEGYSVSREKKERFSLILESASTNQTSMYLCAIDGSTRTEAFFGQGTRLTVV.

The chain combines TRBV28 with TRBJ1-2; the D gene is possibly TRBD1 (5 bases). V dropped 3 bases and J dropped 1 base, with 15 bases sitting between them. CDR1 MDHEN and CDR2 SYDVKM come from the germline V gene. The CDR3 extends over 16 amino acids. Written as DNA, the CDR3 is TGTGCCAGCAGTTTCGGAGGGACCTCTAATAACTATGGCTACACCTTC. Its protein product is CASSFGGTSNNYGYTF.

V usage is TRBV5-4 and J usage is TRBJ1-4; D is possibly TRBD1 (5 bases). The CDR3 is made up of 15 amino acids. In germline, CDR1 is SGHNT, CDR2 YYREEE (reference sequence). The V and J ends lost 9 bases and 0 bases respectively, with 15 bases between them. CDR3 loop: CAIRRGGPTNEKLFF. The CDR3 bases are TGTGCCATCCGGAGGGGAGGACCAACTAATGAAAAACTGTTTTTT. The variable domain in full, completed from reference TRBV5-4 and TRBJ1-4, reads ETGVTQSPTHLIKTRGQQVTLRCSSQSGHNTVSWYQQALGQGPQFIFQYYREEENGRGNFPPRFSGLQFPNYSSELNVNALELDDSALYLCAIRRGGPTNEKLFFGSGTQLSVL.

The chain joins TRBV6-1 to TRBJ2-1; no definite D call. V was clipped by 2 bases and J by 7 bases, with 12 bases between them. The CDR3 totals 14 residues. Per germline, CDR1 MNHNS and CDR2 SASEGT. CDR3 sequence reads: CASSEFSSVNEQFF. The DNA of the CDR3 is TGTGCCAGCAGTGAATTCAGTAGTGTGAATGAGCAGTTCTTC.

This chain uses TRBV4-1 with TRBJ2-2, with TRBD1 matching over 12 bases. The ends lost 7 bases at V and 7 bases at J; junction bases unmatched: 4. The CDR3 has 14 amino acids. The germline V gene encodes CDR1 MGHRA and CDR2 YSYEKL. This CDR3 is CASTGQGAIGELFF. DNA of the CDR3: TGCGCCAGCACGGGACAGGGGGCTATCGGGGAGCTGTTTTTT.

The chain combines TRBV7-9 with TRBJ2-7; 9 bases are a match to TRBD1. From germline, CDR1 is SEHNR and CDR2 FQNEAQ (reference sequence). The CDR3 covers 17 residues. V lost 5 bases to trimming and J lost 3 bases; unmatched junction nucleotides: 14. In nucleotides, the CDR3 is TGTGCCAGCAGCCGAGGGCCGGGACAGGGCGAACTCTACGAGCAGTACTTC. It translates to CASSRGPGQGELYEQYF.

This chain links TRBV10-3 with TRBJ1-4, with a possible D match to TRBD1 (5 bases). V lost 11 bases and J lost 8, with 18 bases in between. The CDR3 is 13 amino acids. Germline-derived CDR1 and CDR2 are ENHRY and SYGVKD. CDR3 in DNA: TGTGCCGCCGGAGGACAAACTCAAGAAAAACTGTTTTTT. As protein: CAAGGQTQEKLFF.